The rows below give T cell receptor beta chains drawn from one sample of a study of Ad26.COV2.S vaccination and SARS-CoV-2 variants. The assay was immunoSEQ multiplex PCR, and TCRdb's table has in-frame clones only and misses some. This table holds some 300,000 clones, roughly 86% found once. Source: peripheral blood, taken in a trial of Ad26.COV2.S vaccine versus placebo. Every receptor here comes from a person aged 18 to 59 who received the Ad26.COV2.S COVID-19 vaccine or a placebo. The CDR3 runs from the conserved cysteine through the conserved F or W. Each record gives: J gene, D gene, clone size, V gene, CDR3 protein, CDR3 DNA. A D gene is named only where the DNA matches it firmly. Not every row has a clone size; where given, it reads once, few, many or a size class.

TRBJ1-1	-	-	TRBV9	CASSVVRNTEAFF	TGTGCCAGCAGCGTGGTCCGGAACACTGAAGCTTTCTTT
TRBJ2-1	-	-	TRBV5-4	CASSLRSYNEQFF	TGTGCCAGCAGCTTGCGGTCCTACAATGAGCAGTTCTTC
TRBJ2-2	TRBD1	-	TRBV4-1	CASSTSGTANTGELFF	TGCGCCAGCAGTACCTCCGGGACAGCGAACACCGGGGAGCTGTTTTTT
TRBJ2-3	-	few	TRBV11-2	CASTPQRGTDTQYF	TGTGCCAGCACCCCCCAGCGGGGCACAGATACGCAGTATTTT
TRBJ1-1	-	-	TRBV14	CASSQYGTADAFF	TGTGCCAGCAGCCAATACGGAACGGCCGACGCTTTCTTT
TRBJ2-7	-	-	TRBV23-1	CASSQSVLRRRSPYEQYF	TGCGCCAGCAGTCAATCGGTTTTAAGGAGACGGAGTCCCTACGAGCAGTACTTC
TRBJ1-5	-	-	TRBV25-1	CASSDLHGNQPQHF	TGTGCCAGCAGTGATTTACACGGAAATCAGCCCCAGCATTTT
TRBJ2-7	-	-	TRBV20-1	CSALSPYEQYF	TGCAGTGCTCTGTCCCCCTACGAGCAGTACTTC
TRBJ1-2	-	-	TRBV4-1	CASSQIGAGSDGYTF	TGCGCCAGCAGCCAAATCGGGGCGGGATCGGATGGCTACACCTTC
TRBJ2-7	-	-	TRBV20-1	CSASSQRSSYEQYF	TGCAGTGCTAGTTCGCAGAGGAGCTCCTACGAGCAGTACTTC
TRBJ1-1	TRBD1	few	TRBV6-5	CASIWTGGAYTEAFF	TGTGCCAGCATTTGGACAGGGGGCGCTTACACTGAAGCTTTCTTT
TRBJ2-7	TRBD1	-	TRBV9	CASSGAVGTAYEQYF	TGTGCCAGCAGCGGGGCGGTGGGGACAGCCTACGAGCAGTACTTC
TRBJ2-1	TRBD2	-	TRBV19	CASMRGGGVSHNEQFF	TGTGCCAGTATGCGCGGCGGGGGGGTGAGCCACAATGAGCAGTTCTTC
TRBJ1-1	-	-	TRBV3-1/TRBV3-2	CASSRAGLNTEAFF	TGTGCCAGCAGCCGGGCAGGACTGAACACTGAAGCTTTCTTT
TRBJ1-1	-	once	TRBV30	CAWSVGGPNTEAFF	TGTGCCTGGAGTGTAGGGGGTCCGAACACTGAAGCTTTCTTT
TRBJ1-6	TRBD1	-	TRBV4-1	CASSNRDRGSPLHF	TGCGCCAGCAGCAACCGGGACAGGGGTTCACCCCTCCACTTT
TRBJ2-2	-	-	TRBV6-2/TRBV6-3	CASSYAGHANTGELFF	TGTGCCAGCAGTTACGCGGGCCATGCGAACACCGGGGAGCTGTTTTTT
TRBJ1-1	-	-	TRBV11-2	CASSLALQGNTEAFF	TGTGCCAGCAGCTTAGCCTTACAGGGGAACACTGAAGCTTTCTTT
TRBJ1-2	-	-	TRBV19	CASSIGQGVTLRGYTF	TGTGCCAGTAGTATCGGTCAGGGAGTCACCCTGAGAGGCTACACCTTC
TRBJ1-1	-	-	TRBV7-2	CASSREVEAFF	TGTGCCAGCAGCCGAGAAGTTGAAGCTTTCTTT
TRBJ2-1	TRBD2	few	TRBV7-8	CASTRGGGANNEQFF	TGTGCCAGCACCAGGGGCGGGGGGGCAAACAATGAGCAGTTCTTC
TRBJ1-1	TRBD1	-	TRBV12-3/TRBV12-4	CASRGDRGTEAFF	TGTGCCAGCAGAGGGGACAGGGGGACTGAAGCTTTCTTT
TRBJ2-7	-	-	TRBV7-2	CASSFINEQYF	TGTGCCAGCAGCTTTATCAACGAGCAGTACTTC
TRBJ2-7	-	-	TRBV15	CATSPPRTVFGEQYF	TGTGCCACCAGCCCTCCCCGGACAGTATTTGGGGAGCAGTACTTC
TRBJ2-1	-	-	TRBV12-3/TRBV12-4	CASSFSGLKFF	TGTGCCAGCAGTTTTAGTGGACTAAAGTTCTTC
TRBJ1-2	TRBD1	once	TRBV5-1	CASSLGMQSGGHGYTF	TGCGCCAGCAGCTTGGGAATGCAATCAGGGGGCCATGGCTACACCTTC
TRBJ2-1	-	-	TRBV5-4	CASSLVKGRYNEQFF	TGTGCCAGCAGCTTGGTTAAAGGGAGATACAATGAGCAGTTCTTC
TRBJ2-6	-	-	TRBV6-5	CASSYVGTGANVLTF	TGTGCCAGCAGTTACGTCGGAACTGGGGCCAACGTCCTGACTTTC
TRBJ1-1	-	-	TRBV9	CASSPGVGFKVEAFF	TGTGCCAGCAGCCCCGGGGTGGGTTTTAAAGTTGAAGCTTTCTTT
TRBJ2-1	-	-	TRBV2	CASSEALGFSSYNEQFF	TGTGCCAGCAGTGAAGCGCTCGGCTTTAGCTCCTACAATGAGCAGTTCTTC
TRBJ2-7	-	-	TRBV6-5	CASSYLSGSFSGEQYF	TGTGCCAGCAGTTACCTCTCAGGGAGCTTTTCGGGCGAGCAGTACTTC
TRBJ2-7	-	-	TRBV5-5	CASSLAADYEQYF	TGTGCCAGCAGCTTGGCGGCAGACTACGAGCAGTACTTC
TRBJ2-6	-	-	TRBV5-6	CASSSTLGQTSSGANVLTF	TGTGCCAGCAGCTCTACCTTGGGGCAGACTTCCTCTGGGGCCAACGTCCTGACTTTC
TRBJ1-2	-	-	TRBV7-2	CASSFGNYGYTF	TGTGCCAGCAGCTTTGGAAACTATGGCTACACCTTC
TRBJ2-7	-	-	TRBV4-3	CASSQVGGDMTYEQYF	TGCGCCAGCAGCCAAGTAGGGGGGGACATGACCTACGAGCAGTACTTC
TRBJ1-3	-	-	TRBV25-1	CASSDQKGGPLSGNTIYF	TGTGCCAGCAGTGACCAAAAAGGGGGACCCCTCTCTGGAAACACCATATATTTT
TRBJ1-6	-	few	TRBV30	CAWSVHGGRGYNSPLHF	TGTGCCTGGAGTGTACACGGGGGGCGCGGGTATAATTCACCCCTCCACTTT
TRBJ1-2	TRBD1	-	TRBV6-5	CASKPGQIYGYTF	TGTGCCAGCAAACCGGGACAGATCTATGGCTACACCTTC
TRBJ1-1	-	-	TRBV5-4	CASSFDVSEAFF	TGTGCCAGCAGCTTCGATGTCAGTGAAGCTTTCTTT
TRBJ2-2	-	-	TRBV7-2	CASSLEVVWGELFF	TGTGCCAGCAGCTTAGAGGTCGTCTGGGGGGAGCTGTTTTTT
TRBJ1-1	TRBD1	-	TRBV5-1	CASSGGQLNTEAFF	TGCGCCAGCAGCGGGGGACAGCTGAACACTGAAGCTTTCTTT
TRBJ1-2	-	-	TRBV18	CASSPPPLSARGYTF	TGTGCCAGCTCACCGCCCCCCCTGTCGGCGCGAGGCTACACCTTC